This T cell receptor beta chain was recorded in a study of tumor T cells in aggressive B-cell lymphoma. The repertoire was sequenced with immunoSEQ multiplex PCR; TCRdb's copy has only in-frame clones and lacks some. The data hold 9,500 to 12,000 clones, with about nine tenths observed a single time. CDR1 and CDR2 (germline): SEHNR, FQNEAQ (reference sequence). The trim removed 6 bases at V and 5 bases at J, leaving 5 bases unmatched. The CDR3 is made up of 13 amino acids. The chain links TRBV7-9 to TRBJ2-7; the match to TRBD1 covers 9 bases. This sequence originates from an adult with diffuse large B cell lymphoma. The source material was tumor tissue. The chain's CDR3 is CASSFDRGNEQYF. The CDR3 DNA sequence: TGTGCCAGCAGTTTTGACAGGGGGAACGAGCAGTACTTC.